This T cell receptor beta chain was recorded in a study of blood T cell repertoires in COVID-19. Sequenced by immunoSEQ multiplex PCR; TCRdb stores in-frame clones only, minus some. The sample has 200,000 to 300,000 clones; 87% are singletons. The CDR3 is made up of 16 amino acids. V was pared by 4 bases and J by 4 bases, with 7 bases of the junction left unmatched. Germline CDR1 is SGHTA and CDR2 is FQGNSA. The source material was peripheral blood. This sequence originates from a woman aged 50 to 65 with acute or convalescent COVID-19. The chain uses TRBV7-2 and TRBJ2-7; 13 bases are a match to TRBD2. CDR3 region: CASSSGLAGAGYEQYF. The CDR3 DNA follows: TGTGCCAGCAGCTCCGGACTAGCGGGGGCGGGGTACGAGCAGTACTTC. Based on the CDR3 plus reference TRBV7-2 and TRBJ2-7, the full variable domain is GAGVSQSPSNKVTEKGKDVELRCDPISGHTALYWYRQSLGQGLEFLIYFQGNSAPDKSGLPSDRFSAERTGGSVSTLTIQRTQQEDSAVYLCASSSGLAGAGYEQYFGPGTRLTVT.